This entry is about one T cell receptor (beta chain). What it binds is unknown. The PCR ran on 60 Vbeta and 13 Jbeta primers. Clones were read by immunoSEQ multiplex PCR, and TCRdb kept only the in-frame ones, dropping some. This sample carries roughly 120,000 clones, less than 75% of them seen once, and the ten largest clones take around 4.2%. With 4 bases removed from V and 4 bases from J, the gap between germline ends came to 3 bases. The CDR3 totals 11 residues. In germline, CDR1 is SGHNT, CDR2 YYREEE (reference sequence). The source of the sample is a study of cytomegalovirus exposure and HLA in healthy donors. Study-wide results and caveats: Reports described diagnosis of cytomegalovirus status by the classifier as highly specific and sensitive. TRBV6-2, TRBV6-3 and some other V segments were unresolvable in 87-base-pair reads.

The source material was PBMCs. The chain is built from TRBV5-4 and TRBJ1-5, with D unclear. The TCR sequence derives from a woman in her 40s in good health and CMV-seronegative. In nucleotides, the CDR3 is TGTGCCAGCAGCGAGAATCAGCCCCAGCATTTT. This encodes CASSENQPQHF.